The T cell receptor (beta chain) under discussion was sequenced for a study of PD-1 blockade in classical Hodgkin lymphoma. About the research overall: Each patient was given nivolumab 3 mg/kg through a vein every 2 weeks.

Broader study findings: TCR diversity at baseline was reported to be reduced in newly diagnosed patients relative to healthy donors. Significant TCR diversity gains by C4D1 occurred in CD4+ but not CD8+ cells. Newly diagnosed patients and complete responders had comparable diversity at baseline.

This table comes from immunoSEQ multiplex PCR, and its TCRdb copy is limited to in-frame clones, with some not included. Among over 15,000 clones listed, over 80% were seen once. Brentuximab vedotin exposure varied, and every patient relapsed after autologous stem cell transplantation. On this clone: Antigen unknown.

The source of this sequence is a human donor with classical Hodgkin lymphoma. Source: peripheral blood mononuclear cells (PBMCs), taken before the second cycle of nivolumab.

The CDR3 region is CASSYAAPNYGYTF. DNA of the CDR3: TGTGCCAGCAGTTACGCGGCTCCTAACTATGGCTACACCTTC. The gene calls are TRBV6-6 and TRBJ1-2, with unresolved D. The CDR3 contains 14 residues. V shed 2 bases and J shed 0 bases, with 7 bases lying between them. The germline gives CDR1 MNHNY, CDR2 SVGAGI (reference sequence).